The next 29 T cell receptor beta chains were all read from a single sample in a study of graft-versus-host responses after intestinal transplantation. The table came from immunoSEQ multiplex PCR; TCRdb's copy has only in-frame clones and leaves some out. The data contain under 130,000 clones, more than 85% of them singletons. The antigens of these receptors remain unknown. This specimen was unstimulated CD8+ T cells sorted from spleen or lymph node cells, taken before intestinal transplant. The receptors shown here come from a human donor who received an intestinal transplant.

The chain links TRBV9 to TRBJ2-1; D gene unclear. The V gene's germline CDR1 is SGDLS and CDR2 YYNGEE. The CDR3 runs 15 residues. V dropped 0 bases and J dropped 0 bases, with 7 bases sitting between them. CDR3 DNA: TGTGCCAGCAGCGTAGGTACCAGCTCCTACAATGAGCAGTTCTTC. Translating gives CASSVGTSSYNEQFF.

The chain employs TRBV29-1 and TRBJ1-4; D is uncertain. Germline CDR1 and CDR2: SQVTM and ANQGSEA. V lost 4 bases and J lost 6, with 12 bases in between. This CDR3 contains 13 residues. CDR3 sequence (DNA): TGCAGCGTTGGGACCTCAGAGGATGAAAAACTGTTTTTT. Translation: CSVGTSEDEKLFF.

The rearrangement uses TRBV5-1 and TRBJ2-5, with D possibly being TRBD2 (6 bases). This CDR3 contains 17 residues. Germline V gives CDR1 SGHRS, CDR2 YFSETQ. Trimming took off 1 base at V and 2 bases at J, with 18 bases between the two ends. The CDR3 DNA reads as TGCGCCAGCAGCTTGCCCCAGACTAGAAGTGGGCAAGAGACCCAGTACTTC. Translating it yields CASSLPQTRSGQETQYF.

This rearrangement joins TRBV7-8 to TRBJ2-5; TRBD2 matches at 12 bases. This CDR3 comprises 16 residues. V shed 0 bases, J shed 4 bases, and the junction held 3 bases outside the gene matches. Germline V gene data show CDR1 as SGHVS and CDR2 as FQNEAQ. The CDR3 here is CASSLAGLAGRETQYF. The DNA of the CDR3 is TGTGCCAGCAGCTTAGCCGGACTAGCGGGGCGAGAGACCCAGTACTTC.

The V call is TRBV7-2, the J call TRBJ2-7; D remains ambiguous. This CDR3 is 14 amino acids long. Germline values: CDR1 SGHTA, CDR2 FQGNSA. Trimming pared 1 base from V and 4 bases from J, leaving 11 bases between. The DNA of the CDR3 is TGTGCCAGCAGCTTAGGGACGGATTCGTACGAGCAGTACTTC. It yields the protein CASSLGTDSYEQYF.

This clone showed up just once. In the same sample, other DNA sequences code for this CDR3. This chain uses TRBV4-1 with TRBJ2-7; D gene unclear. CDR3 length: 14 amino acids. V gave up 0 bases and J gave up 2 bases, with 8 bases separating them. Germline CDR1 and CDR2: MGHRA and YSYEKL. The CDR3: CASSQDLGAYEQYF. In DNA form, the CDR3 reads TGCGCCAGCAGCCAAGATTTAGGAGCCTACGAGCAGTACTTC.

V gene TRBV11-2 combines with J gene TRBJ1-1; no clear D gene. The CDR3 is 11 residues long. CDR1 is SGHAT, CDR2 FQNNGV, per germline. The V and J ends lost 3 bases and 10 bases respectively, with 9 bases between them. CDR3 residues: CASSFGQPAFF. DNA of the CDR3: TGTGCCAGCAGCTTCGGGCAGCCAGCTTTCTTT.

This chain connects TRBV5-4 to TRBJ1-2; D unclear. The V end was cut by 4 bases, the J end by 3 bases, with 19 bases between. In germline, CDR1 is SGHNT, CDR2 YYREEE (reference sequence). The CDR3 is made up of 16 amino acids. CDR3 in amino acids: CASSGEGGLGDYGYTF. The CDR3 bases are TGTGCCAGCAGCGGGGAAGGCGGCCTGGGAGACTATGGCTACACCTTC.

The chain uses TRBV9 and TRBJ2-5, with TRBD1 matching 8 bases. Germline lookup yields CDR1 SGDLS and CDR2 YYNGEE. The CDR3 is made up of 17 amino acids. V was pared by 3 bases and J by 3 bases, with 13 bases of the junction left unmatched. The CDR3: CASSGVDRGLIEETQYF. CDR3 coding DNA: TGTGCCAGCAGCGGGGTAGACAGGGGCCTTATTGAAGAGACCCAGTACTTC.

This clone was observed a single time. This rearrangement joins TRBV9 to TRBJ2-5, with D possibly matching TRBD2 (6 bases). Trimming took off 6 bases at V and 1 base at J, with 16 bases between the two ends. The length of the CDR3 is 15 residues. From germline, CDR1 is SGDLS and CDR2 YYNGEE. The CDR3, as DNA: TGTGCCAGCACCCCTTTCGCCGGGGGCCAAGAGACCCAGTACTTC. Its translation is CASTPFAGGQETQYF.

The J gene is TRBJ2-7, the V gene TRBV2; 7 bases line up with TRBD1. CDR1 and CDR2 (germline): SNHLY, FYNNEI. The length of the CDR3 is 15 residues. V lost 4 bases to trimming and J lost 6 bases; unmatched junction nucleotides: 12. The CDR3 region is CASSGSTGEPGEQYF. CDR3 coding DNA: TGTGCCAGCAGTGGAAGCACAGGGGAGCCGGGCGAGCAGTACTTC.

Written as DNA, the CDR3 is TGTGCCAGCAACCAGGGGGGCCGCGGGGAGCAGTTCTTC. It encodes CASNQGGRGEQFF. The chain carries TRBV6-5 and TRBJ2-1; possibly TRBD1 for D (7 bases). This CDR3 has 13 amino acids. CDR1 and CDR2 from the germline V gene are MNHEY and SVGAGI. Trimming stripped 7 bases from V and 10 bases from J, with 17 bases between.

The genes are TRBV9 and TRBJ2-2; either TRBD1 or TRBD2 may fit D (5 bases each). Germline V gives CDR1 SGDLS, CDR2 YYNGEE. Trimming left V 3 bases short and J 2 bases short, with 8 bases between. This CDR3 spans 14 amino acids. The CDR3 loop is CASSARDNTGELFF. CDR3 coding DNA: TGTGCCAGCAGCGCCCGGGACAACACCGGGGAGCTGTTTTTT.

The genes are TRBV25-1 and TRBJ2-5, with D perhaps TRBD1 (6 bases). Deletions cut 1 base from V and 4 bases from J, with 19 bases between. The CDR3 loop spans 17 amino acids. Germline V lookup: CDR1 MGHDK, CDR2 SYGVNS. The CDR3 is CASSESDLPGAGETQYF. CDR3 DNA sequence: TGTGCCAGCAGTGAATCGGACCTGCCAGGGGCGGGAGAGACCCAGTACTTC.

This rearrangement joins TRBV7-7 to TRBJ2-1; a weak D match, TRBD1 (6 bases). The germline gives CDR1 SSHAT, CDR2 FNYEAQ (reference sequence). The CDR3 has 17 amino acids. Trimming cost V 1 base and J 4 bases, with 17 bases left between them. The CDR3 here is CASSLGGPPTQYNEQFF. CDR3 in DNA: TGTGCCAGCAGCTTAGGGGGGCCACCCACTCAATACAATGAGCAGTTCTTC.

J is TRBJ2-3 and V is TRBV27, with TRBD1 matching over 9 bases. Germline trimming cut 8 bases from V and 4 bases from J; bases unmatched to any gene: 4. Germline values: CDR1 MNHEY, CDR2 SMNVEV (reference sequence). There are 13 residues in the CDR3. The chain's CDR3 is CASADRGADTQYF. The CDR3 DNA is TGTGCCAGCGCTGACAGGGGGGCAGATACGCAGTATTTT.

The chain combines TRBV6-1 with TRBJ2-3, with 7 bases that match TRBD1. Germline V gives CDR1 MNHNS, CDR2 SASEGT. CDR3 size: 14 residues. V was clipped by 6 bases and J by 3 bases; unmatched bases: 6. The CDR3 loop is CASSDRVGTDTQYF. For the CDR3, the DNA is TGTGCCAGCAGCGACAGGGTTGGGACAGATACGCAGTATTTT.

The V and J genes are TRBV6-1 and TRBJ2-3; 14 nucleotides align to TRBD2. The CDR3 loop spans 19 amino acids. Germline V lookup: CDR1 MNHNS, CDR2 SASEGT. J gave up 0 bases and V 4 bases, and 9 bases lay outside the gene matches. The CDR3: CASSALTSGGVRSTDTQYF. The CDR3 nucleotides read TGTGCCAGCAGTGCCCTGACTAGCGGGGGGGTACGGAGCACAGATACGCAGTATTTT.

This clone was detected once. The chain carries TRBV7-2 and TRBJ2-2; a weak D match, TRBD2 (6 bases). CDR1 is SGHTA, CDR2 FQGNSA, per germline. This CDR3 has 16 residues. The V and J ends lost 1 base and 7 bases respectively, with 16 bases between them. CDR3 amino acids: CASSLGWGVNDGELFF. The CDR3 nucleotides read TGTGCCAGCAGCTTAGGGTGGGGGGTAAATGACGGGGAGCTGTTTTTT.

The CDR3 DNA follows: TGTGCCAGCAGTGAAGAGGCAGTCCCCTACGAGCAGTACTTC. Its translation is CASSEEAVPYEQYF. V and J are TRBV6-1 and TRBJ2-7, with no clear D. CDR1 and CDR2 (germline): MNHNS, SASEGT. V shed 1 base and J shed 2 bases, with 9 bases lying between them. There are 14 residues in the CDR3.

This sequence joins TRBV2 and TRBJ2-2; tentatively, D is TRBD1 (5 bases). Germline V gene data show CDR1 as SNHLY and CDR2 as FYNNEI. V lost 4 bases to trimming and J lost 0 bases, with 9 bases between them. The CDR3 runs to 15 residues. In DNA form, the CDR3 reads TGTGCCAGCAGTGGTCAGGGATCGAACACCGGGGAGCTGTTTTTT. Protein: CASSGQGSNTGELFF. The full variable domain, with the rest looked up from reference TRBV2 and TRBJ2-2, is EPEVTQTPSHQVTQMGQEVILRCVPISNHLYFYWYRQILGQKVEFLVSFYNNEISEKSEIFDDQFSVERPDGSNFTLKIRSTKLEDSAMYFCASSGQGSNTGELFFGEGSRLTVL.

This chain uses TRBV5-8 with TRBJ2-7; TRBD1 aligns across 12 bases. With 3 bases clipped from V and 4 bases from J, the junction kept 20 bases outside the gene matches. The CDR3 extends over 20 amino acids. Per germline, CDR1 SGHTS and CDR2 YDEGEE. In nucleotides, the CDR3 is TGTGCCAGCAGCTCCCTGACCGGGACAGGGGGCACCATGGGGGTATACGAGCAGTACTTC. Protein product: CASSSLTGTGGTMGVYEQYF.

The CDR3 region has the DNA TGCAGCGTTGTGTCTCTAGGCGGGGGTACCTACGAGCAGTACTTC. Translated: CSVVSLGGGTYEQYF. The chain has TRBV29-1 and TRBJ2-7, with 7 bases that match TRBD2. CDR1 is SQVTM, CDR2 ANQGSEA, per germline. This CDR3 spans 15 amino acids. J lost 2 bases, V lost 4 bases, and 11 bases had no gene match.

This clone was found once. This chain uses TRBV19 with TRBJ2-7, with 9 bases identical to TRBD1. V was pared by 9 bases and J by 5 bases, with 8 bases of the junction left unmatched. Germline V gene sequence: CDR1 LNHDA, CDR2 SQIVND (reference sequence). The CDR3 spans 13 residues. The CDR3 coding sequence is TGTGCCAGACAGAAGGGACAGGGACACGAGCAGTACTTC. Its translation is CARQKGQGHEQYF.

Written as DNA, the CDR3 is TGTGCCAGCAGCTTGGGACAGGGAGGCTATGGCTACACCTTC. Amino acids: CASSLGQGGYGYTF. This chain links TRBV5-4 with TRBJ1-2, with TRBD1 matching 7 bases. The V gene's germline CDR1 is SGHNT and CDR2 YYREEE (reference sequence). CDR3 length equals 14 residues. V shed 0 bases, J shed 4 bases, and the junction held 3 bases outside the gene matches.

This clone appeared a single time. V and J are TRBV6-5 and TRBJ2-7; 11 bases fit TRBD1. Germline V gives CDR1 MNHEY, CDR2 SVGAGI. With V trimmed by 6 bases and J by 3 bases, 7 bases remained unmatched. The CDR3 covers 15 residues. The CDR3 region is CASSQSGTGGYEQYF. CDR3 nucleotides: TGTGCCAGCAGCCAATCCGGGACAGGGGGCTACGAGCAGTACTTC.

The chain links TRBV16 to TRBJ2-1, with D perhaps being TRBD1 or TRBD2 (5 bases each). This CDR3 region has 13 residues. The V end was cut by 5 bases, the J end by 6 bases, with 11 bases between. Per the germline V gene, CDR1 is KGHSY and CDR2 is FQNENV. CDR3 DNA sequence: TGTGCCAGCAGCGGGACCCCCGGCAATGAGCAGTTCTTC. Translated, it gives CASSGTPGNEQFF.

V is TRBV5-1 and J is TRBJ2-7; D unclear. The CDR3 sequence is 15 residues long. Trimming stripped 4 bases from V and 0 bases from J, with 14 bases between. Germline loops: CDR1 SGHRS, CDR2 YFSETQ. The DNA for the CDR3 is TGCGCCAGCAGCCCACCGGGTCTAACCTCCTACGAGCAGTACTTC. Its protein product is CASSPPGLTSYEQYF.

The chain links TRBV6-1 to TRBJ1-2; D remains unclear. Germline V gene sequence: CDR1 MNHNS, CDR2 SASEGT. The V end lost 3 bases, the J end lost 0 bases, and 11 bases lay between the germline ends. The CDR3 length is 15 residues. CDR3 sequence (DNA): TGTGCCAGCAGTGAGGTGGCGGACTCTAACTATGGCTACACCTTC. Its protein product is CASSEVADSNYGYTF.